The 5 T cell receptor beta chains in this list originate from one sample, sequenced in a study of blood T cell repertoires in COVID-19. The method was immunoSEQ multiplex PCR; TCRdb's version includes in-frame clones alone and lacks a portion of them. The sample lists roughly 150,000 clones, approximately 92% seen once, with about 16% in the top ten. The sequencing sample was made of peripheral blood. All receptors come from a woman aged 35 to 49 with acute or convalescent COVID-19.

A few counts support this clone. The V gene is TRBV5-1, the J gene TRBJ1-4; 7 bases match TRBD1. The germline CDR1 and CDR2 sequences are SGHRS and YFSETQ. After removal of 2 bases from V and 12 bases from J, the junction contained 10 bases not matched to a gene. CDR3 length: 14 residues. The CDR3 bases are TGCGCCAGCAGCTTACAGGGGAGGCTTGGGGAACTGTTTTTT. Amino acid sequence: CASSLQGRLGELFF. Variable domain in full (rest from reference TRBV5-1 and TRBJ1-4): KAGVTQTPRYLIKTRGQQVTLSCSPISGHRSVSWYQQTPGQGLQFLFEYFSETQRNKGNFPGRFSGRQFSNSRSEMNVSTLELGDSALYLCASSLQGRLGELFFGSGTQLSVL.

This rearrangement joins TRBV7-2 to TRBJ1-5, with no clear D. Germline CDR1 reads SGHTA; CDR2 reads FQGNSA. Trimming stripped 1 base from V and 0 bases from J, with 7 bases between. The CDR3 is made up of 15 amino acids. This CDR3 reads CASSLGVLSNQPQHF. CDR3 nucleotide sequence: TGTGCCAGCAGCTTAGGCGTACTTAGCAATCAGCCCCAGCATTTT.

This sequence joins TRBV19 and TRBJ1-4, with D possibly matching TRBD1 (6 bases). Germline values: CDR1 LNHDA, CDR2 SQIVND (reference sequence). V was pared by 5 bases and J by 12 bases, with 16 bases between. CDR3 size: 13 residues. CDR3 residues: CASSFQNREELFF. CDR3 DNA: TGTGCCAGTAGTTTTCAGAACAGGGAAGAACTGTTTTTT.

The chain recombines TRBV11-1 with TRBJ2-1; D call uncertain. The V and J ends lost 4 bases and 1 base respectively, with 5 bases between them. This CDR3 contains 13 residues. Germline V gene lookup returns CDR1 SGHAT and CDR2 FQDESV (reference sequence). The CDR3 region is CASSSTSYNEQFF. In DNA form, the CDR3 reads TGTGCCAGCAGCTCCACTTCCTACAATGAGCAGTTCTTC.

The chain has TRBV24-1 and TRBJ1-2, with 8 bases aligning to TRBD1. V lost 1 base to trimming and J lost 7 bases; unmatched junction nucleotides: 4. This CDR3 has 14 amino acids. The germline V gene encodes CDR1 KGHDR and CDR2 SFDVKD. The CDR3 loop is CATSDFQGASGYTF. In DNA form, the CDR3 reads TGTGCCACCAGTGATTTTCAGGGGGCGAGTGGCTACACCTTC.